The 19 T cell receptor beta chains below were found in one sample sequenced in a study of vaccination and CD4 T cells after COVID-19. The assay that was used to sequence DNA from cultured CD4+ T cells was the Oncomine TCR Beta short-read assay. TCRdb used MiXCR to reprocess the PCR reads, holding one entry per CDR3 protein. The data contain more than 20,000 distinct CDR3 sequences, roughly 52% of them singletons. Stated treatment: approximately 9-day PBMC culture with coronavirus spike peptide pools or control peptides (ViraFEST assay). Antigens for these TCRs are unknown. The specimen comprised CD4+ T cells from blood, cultured in vitro, sampled before SARS-CoV-2 vaccination. These receptors were taken from a human donor who received a COVID-19 vaccine.

This clonotype turned up a few times. V and J are TRBV20-1 and TRBJ1-2, with unresolved D. The V end lost 1 base, the J end lost 2 bases, and 11 bases lay between the germline ends. The CDR3 consists of 14 residues. From germline, CDR1 is DFQATT and CDR2 SNEGSKA (reference sequence). CDR3 amino acids: CSARAPSTNYGYTF. Written as DNA, the CDR3 is TGCAGTGCTAGAGCACCGTCAACCAACTATGGCTACACCTTC.

The table lists this clonotype with a count of one. This sequence joins TRBV20-1 and TRBJ2-1; the match to TRBD2 covers 11 bases. The trim removed 1 base at V and 4 bases at J, leaving 3 bases unmatched. The CDR3 spans 15 residues. Germline lookup yields CDR1 DFQATT and CDR2 SNEGSKA (reference sequence). Here the CDR3 reads CSARGIAGGYNEQFF. As DNA, the CDR3 is TGCAGTGCTAGAGGGATAGCGGGGGGGTACAATGAGCAGTTCTTC.

The genes are TRBV6-1 and TRBJ2-2, with 8 positions matching TRBD2. The length of the CDR3 is 17 residues. Trimming removed 3 bases from V and 5 bases from J; junction bases left unmatched: 11. CDR1 and CDR2 (germline): MNHNS, SASEGT. CDR3 sequence (DNA): TGTGCCAGCAGTGATTCGGTAACGGGGGGGCCGACCGGGGAGCTGTTTTTT. Translated, it gives CASSDSVTGGPTGELFF.

V usage is TRBV7-3 and J usage is TRBJ2-3, with D possibly matching TRBD1 (6 bases). This CDR3 has 14 residues. Germline assignment: CDR1 SGHTA and CDR2 FQGTGA. The V end lost 4 bases, the J end lost 4 bases, and 12 bases lay between the germline ends. In DNA form, the CDR3 reads TGTGCCAGCAGCTCCCTAGGGACATCAGATACGCAGTATTTT. Its translation is CASSSLGTSDTQYF.

This sequence joins TRBV15 and TRBJ1-1, with D hard to call. Deletions cut 3 bases from V and 0 bases from J, with 5 bases between. CDR1 is LNHNV and CDR2 is YYDKDF in the germline V gene (reference sequence). The CDR3 totals 13 residues. This CDR3 reads CATSSSMNTEAFF. CDR3 nucleotide sequence: TGTGCCACCAGCAGCAGCATGAACACTGAAGCTTTCTTT.

This chain joins TRBV11-2 and TRBJ2-3; no reliable D call. Trimming pared 1 base from V and 0 bases from J, leaving 8 bases between. The CDR3 has 15 amino acids. Per the germline V gene, CDR1 is SGHAT and CDR2 is FQNNGV. The CDR3 DNA reads TGTGCCAGCAGCTTAGCATACTATAGCACAGATACGCAGTATTTT. Encoded protein: CASSLAYYSTDTQYF.

This chain connects TRBV24-1 to TRBJ2-5; the match to TRBD1 covers 9 bases. Trimming at V came to 3 bases and at J to 5 bases, leaving 9 bases not matched to a gene. Germline V gene sequence: CDR1 KGHDR, CDR2 SFDVKD. The CDR3 runs to 16 residues. Written as DNA, the CDR3 is TGTGCCACCAGTGATCGGGGGACAGGGCGGGACGAGACCCAGTACTTC. This gives the protein CATSDRGTGRDETQYF.

This clonotype was seen only once. The genes are TRBV6-5 and TRBJ1-1; no reliable D call. This CDR3 has 16 residues. Germline assignment: CDR1 MNHEY and CDR2 SVGAGI. With 2 bases removed from V and 1 base from J, the gap between germline ends came to 14 bases. CDR3 bases: TGTGCCAGCAGTTACGGTCTTGGGAGAGAGAACACTGAAGCTTTCTTT. Translation gives CASSYGLGRENTEAFF.

V is TRBV14 and J is TRBJ1-2; D remains unclear. The CDR3 has 13 amino acids. CDR1 is SGHDN and CDR2 is FVKESK in the germline V gene. V was pared by 0 bases and J by 4 bases, with 6 bases between. The CDR3 sequence: CASSQDLGYGYTF. The DNA for the CDR3 is TGTGCCAGCAGCCAAGATTTAGGCTATGGCTACACCTTC.

CDR3 sequence (DNA): TGTGCCAGCAGTGACGAGTTAATCTATGGCTACACCTTC. Translated, it gives CASSDELIYGYTF. The chain combines TRBV6-1 with TRBJ1-2; D uncertain. The CDR3 covers 13 residues. Trimming removed 3 bases from V and 4 bases from J, with 9 bases in between. Per the germline V gene, CDR1 is MNHNS and CDR2 is SASEGT.

The V call is TRBV7-2, the J call TRBJ2-3; TRBD2 matches 9 bases. The V gene end was trimmed by 3 bases and the J gene end by 6 bases; junction bases not matched to a gene: 4. Germline V gene data show CDR1 as SGHTA and CDR2 as FQGNSA. The CDR3 contains 14 residues. The CDR3 is CASSFGGGGDTQYF. The CDR3 region has the DNA TGTGCCAGCAGCTTTGGCGGGGGGGGTGATACGCAGTATTTT.

CDR3 loop: CASSQGGESPLHF. CDR3 in DNA: TGTGCCAGCAGCCAAGGAGGGGAATCACCCCTCCACTTT. The rearrangement uses TRBV3-1 and TRBJ1-6; maybe TRBD1 (5 bases). The CDR3 extends over 13 amino acids. V lost 1 base to trimming and J lost 10 bases, with 8 bases between them. CDR1 and CDR2 from the germline V gene are LGHDT and YNNKEL (reference sequence).

The V call is TRBV30, the J call TRBJ1-5; 8 nucleotides match TRBD1. Germline assignment: CDR1 GTSNPN and CDR2 SVGIG (reference sequence). The J segment lost 7 bases and the V segment lost 2 bases, leaving 4 bases of the junction unmatched. The CDR3 covers 13 residues. As DNA, the CDR3 is TGTGCCTGGAGTAAGGACAGGGAACAGCCCCAGCATTTT. This translates into CAWSKDREQPQHF.

The rearrangement links TRBV5-1 to TRBJ2-5; a weak D match, TRBD1 (6 bases). The length of the CDR3 is 15 residues. V was clipped by 7 bases and J by 1 base, with 17 bases between them. The germline gives CDR1 SGHRS, CDR2 YFSETQ. CDR3 residues: CASQWLGTPQETQYF. DNA of the CDR3: TGCGCCAGCCAATGGCTGGGGACACCCCAAGAGACCCAGTACTTC.

The rearrangement joins TRBV5-1 to TRBJ2-5; D remains unclear. V was cut by 2 bases and J by 4 bases, with 15 bases left in between. There are 15 residues in the CDR3. Germline CDR1 is SGHRS and CDR2 is YFSETQ. DNA for the CDR3: TGCGCCAGCAGCTTTGGTGGCCCCCGAGGAGAGACCCAGTACTTC. It is translated as CASSFGGPRGETQYF.

In its sample, this clonotype was seen a few times. CDR3 DNA: TGTGCCAGCAGCGTGACCCAAGAGACCCAGTACTTC. Amino acid sequence: CASSVTQETQYF. The chain couples TRBV6-1 to TRBJ2-5; D gene unclear. Per germline, CDR1 MNHNS and CDR2 SASEGT. V lost 6 bases and J 1 base, leaving 6 bases between the germline ends. There are 12 residues in the CDR3.

V gene TRBV6-1 combines with J gene TRBJ2-3; D gene uncertain. Trimming removed 6 bases from V and 3 bases from J, with 7 bases in between. The CDR3 is made up of 12 amino acids. Germline loops: CDR1 MNHNS, CDR2 SASEGT. The CDR3 region is CASRDPTDTQYF. The CDR3 region has the DNA TGTGCCAGCAGAGACCCTACAGATACGCAGTATTTT.

The V and J genes are TRBV6-1 and TRBJ1-3, with 10 bases matching TRBD1. V shed 5 bases, J shed 9 bases, and the junction held 4 bases outside the gene matches. This CDR3 is 13 amino acids long. Germline CDR1 MNHNS, CDR2 SASEGT. CDR3 residues: CASSRDRGGTIYF. The CDR3 nucleotides read TGTGCCAGCAGTAGGGACAGGGGAGGCACCATATATTTT.

This clonotype was seen only a few times. This sequence joins TRBV19 and TRBJ1-4, with D tentatively TRBD1 (5 bases). Trimming took 6 bases from V and 8 from J, leaving 13 bases between them. This CDR3 comprises 13 residues. Germline V gene sequence: CDR1 LNHDA, CDR2 SQIVND (reference sequence). As DNA, the CDR3 is TGTGCCAGTAGGCCGGGGCAAAGGGAAAAACTGTTTTTT. Protein: CASRPGQREKLFF.